The 23 T cell receptor beta chains presented below share a single source sample, sequenced in a study of T cells in Graves' hyperthyroidism and ophthalmopathy. RNA transcripts yielded amplified TCR beta CDR3 regions. The primer set for the first-round RT-PCR of the TCR CDR3 was HTBI. Each CDR3 protein gets one entry after TCRdb re-called the multiplex PCR reads with MiXCR. Among about 400,000 distinct CDR3 sequences listed, 11% to 15% were seen once. Sequencing was performed on blood. Receptors were obtained from a man over 45 with Graves' ophthalmopathy.

This clonotype appeared many times. The V gene is TRBV20-1, the J gene TRBJ1-1, with a tentative D call TRBD1 (6 bases). V dropped 0 bases and J dropped 0 bases, with 11 bases sitting between them. Germline V gives CDR1 DFQATT, CDR2 SNEGSKA (reference sequence). The CDR3 runs 15 residues. CDR3 amino acids: CSARETGALNTEAFF. The CDR3 DNA reads as TGCAGTGCTAGAGAGACAGGAGCCCTGAACACTGAAGCTTTCTTT.

This clonotype came up many times. CDR3 coding DNA: TGTGCCAGCAGCCAACAGACAGGGTTTATCATGGTTGAGCAGTTCTTC. Translation: CASSQQTGFIMVEQFF. The chain carries TRBV3-1 and TRBJ2-1, with 7 bases that match TRBD1. In germline, CDR1 is LGHDT, CDR2 YNNKEL (reference sequence). The CDR3 is 16 residues long. J was trimmed by 9 bases and V by 2 bases; bases with no gene match: 13.

This clonotype was seen a handful of times. The gene calls are TRBV2 and TRBJ1-5, with D tentatively TRBD1 (6 bases). This CDR3 spans 15 amino acids. The V gene's germline CDR1 is SNHLY and CDR2 FYNNEI. Trimming took 1 base from V and 6 from J, leaving 13 bases between them. This CDR3 is CASSEGEGGGQPQHF. CDR3 sequence (DNA): TGTGCCAGCAGTGAAGGCGAAGGAGGGGGTCAGCCCCAGCATTTT.

This clonotype was seen many times. The chain carries TRBV3-1 and TRBJ2-1; TRBD1 might be the D (5 bases). Germline CDR1 reads LGHDT; CDR2 reads YNNKEL (reference sequence). The CDR3 spans 14 residues. V was clipped by 1 base and J by 6 bases, with 10 bases between them. CDR3 sequence (DNA): TGTGCCAGCAGCCAAGGGACATTTTTCAATGAGCAGTTCTTC. Residues: CASSQGTFFNEQFF.

This rearrangement joins TRBV5-1 to TRBJ2-3; D gene uncertain. The CDR3 loop spans 12 amino acids. The V and J ends lost 5 bases and 2 bases respectively, with 6 bases between them. Germline CDR1 is SGHRS and CDR2 is YFSETQ. DNA of the CDR3: TGCGCCAGCAGATACAACACAGATACGCAGTATTTT. Translating gives CASRYNTDTQYF.

This clonotype was found many times. The chain employs TRBV3-1 and TRBJ2-7, with 10 bases lining up with TRBD2. Germline CDR1 is LGHDT and CDR2 is YNNKEL (reference sequence). V dropped 4 bases and J dropped 2; count of bases not matched to a gene: 8. There are 16 residues in the CDR3. The CDR3 is CASSRLAGGSTYEQYF. CDR3 bases: TGTGCCAGCAGCCGCTTAGCGGGAGGCTCCACCTACGAGCAGTACTTC.

The table lists this clonotype with many counts. The J gene is TRBJ2-1, the V gene TRBV11-2; TRBD2 matches 13 bases. CDR1 SGHAT and CDR2 FQNNGV come from the germline V gene. CDR3 length: 14 amino acids. Trimming cost V 5 bases and J 6 bases; bases outside gene matches: 1. The CDR3 sequence: CASSTSGRVNEQFF. CDR3 nucleotides: TGTGCCAGCAGCACTAGCGGGAGGGTCAATGAGCAGTTCTTC.

This clonotype occurred once. One base away lies a much larger clone, so this may be a sequencing read error. The chain recombines TRBV29-1 with TRBJ2-3, with 9 nucleotides matching TRBD1. Per the germline V gene, CDR1 is SQVTM and CDR2 is ANQGSEA. The CDR3 has 14 residues. The CDR3 protein is CSGVRDREGDTQCF. Here the CDR3 DNA reads TGCAGCGGGGTCAGGGACAGGGAGGGAGATACGCAGTGTTTT.

This clonotype was seen many times. This chain uses TRBV3-1 with TRBJ1-4; 7 bases are a match to TRBD1. Germline V CDR1 and CDR2: LGHDT, YNNKEL (reference sequence). The CDR3 spans 16 residues. J gave up 5 bases and V 3 bases, and 9 bases lay outside the gene matches. The DNA for the CDR3 is TGTGCCAGCAGCCAGGCTGACAGGGTCGGGAATGAAAAACTGTTTTTT. It codes for CASSQADRVGNEKLFF.

This clonotype was recorded a few times. The chain links TRBV9 to TRBJ2-5, with D possibly being TRBD2 (5 bases). Germline CDR1 reads SGDLS; CDR2 reads YYNGEE. The CDR3 runs 14 residues. Trimming took off 3 bases at V and 2 bases at J, with 11 bases between the two ends. The CDR3 coding sequence is TGTGCCAGCAGCGCTCAAGCGGTGCAAGAGACCCAGTACTTC. Amino acids: CASSAQAVQETQYF.

This rearrangement joins TRBV12-3 or TRBV12-4 to TRBJ2-2; D could derive from TRBD1 or TRBD2 (6 bases each). The CDR3 extends over 15 amino acids. Trimming took off 3 bases at V and 6 bases at J, with 14 bases between the two ends. CDR3 region: CASSLGGAGAGELFF. CDR3 DNA sequence: TGTGCCAGCAGTTTGGGGGGCGCAGGGGCCGGGGAGCTGTTTTTT.

This clonotype was recorded a few times. The CDR3 nucleotides read TGTGCCAGCAGCTTGGATGAACAGGGGCAGACCCAGTACTTC. It is translated as CASSLDEQGQTQYF. V gene TRBV5-6 combines with J gene TRBJ2-5, with 7 bases that match TRBD1. The CDR3 totals 14 residues. CDR1 is SGHDT, CDR2 YYEEEE, per germline. V was pared by 0 bases and J by 6 bases, with 5 bases of the junction left unmatched.

In this sample, this clonotype turned up a few times. The rearrangement links TRBV5-1 to TRBJ2-5; 14 positions agree with TRBD2. The CDR3 totals 18 residues. Germline V gene lookup returns CDR1 SGHRS and CDR2 YFSETQ. Germline trimming cut 3 bases from V and 5 bases from J; bases unmatched to any gene: 12. The CDR3 DNA follows: TGCGCCAGCAGCTCCCCTCCGGGACTAGCGGGAGTCGACGAGACCCAGTACTTC. It translates to CASSSPPGLAGVDETQYF.

Many counts were recorded for this clonotype. The chain links TRBV24-1 to TRBJ2-6; D is perhaps TRBD2 (5 bases). Germline values: CDR1 KGHDR, CDR2 SFDVKD. Trimming shortened V by 4 bases and J by 0 bases, and 15 bases separated the two germline ends. The CDR3 loop spans 18 amino acids. The CDR3: CATSDAGGRSSGANVLTF. The CDR3 coding sequence is TGTGCCACCAGTGACGCTGGAGGCAGGAGCTCTGGGGCCAACGTCCTGACTTTC.

The gene calls are TRBV10-3 and TRBJ1-1; D gene ambiguous. Germline-derived CDR1 and CDR2 are ENHRY and SYGVKD. Trimming pared 6 bases from V and 6 bases from J, leaving 26 bases between. This CDR3 has 17 amino acids. The CDR3 nucleotides read TGTGCCATCAGGGGCCCCCTCCATTCTATTGGGCAACCTGAAGCTTTCTTT. Translated, it gives CAIRGPLHSIGQPEAFF.

This clonotype was seen ten or more times. The chain carries TRBV11-3 and TRBJ2-7; 7 positions match TRBD2. With V trimmed by 7 bases and J by 4 bases, 10 bases remained unmatched. This CDR3 is built from 14 residues. Germline CDR1 reads SGHNT; CDR2 reads YENEEA. For the CDR3, the DNA is TGTGCCAGCACCAGCGGGGCAGACACATACGAGCAGTACTTC. The encoded protein is CASTSGADTYEQYF.

This clonotype was observed many times. CDR3 residues: CASIPLAGVSDIGKDEQFF. The DNA of the CDR3 is TGTGCCAGCATTCCCCTAGCGGGAGTTTCCGATATCGGGAAAGATGAGCAGTTCTTC. V and J are TRBV2 and TRBJ2-1; 10 bases map to TRBD2. The CDR3 runs to 19 residues. Germline CDR1 reads SNHLY; CDR2 reads FYNNEI. Losses at the gene ends were 7 bases for V and 8 bases for J; bases not matched to a gene: 23.

This clonotype was seen repeatedly, ten times or more. The chain joins TRBV24-1 to TRBJ2-1; D not certain. Germline loops: CDR1 KGHDR, CDR2 SFDVKD. This CDR3 comprises 14 residues. V lost 0 bases, J lost 9 bases, and 11 bases lay in between. As DNA, the CDR3 is TGTGCCACCAGTGATTTGGGAACCTCAAGTGAGCAGTTCTTC. Translated: CATSDLGTSSEQFF.

The V call is TRBV19, the J call TRBJ1-5; weak D call: TRBD1 (6 bases). V was pared by 9 bases and J by 2 bases, with 11 bases between. The CDR3 contains 13 residues. CDR1 is LNHDA and CDR2 is SQIVND in the germline V gene (reference sequence). The CDR3 region is CASQGMGNQPQHF. For the CDR3, the DNA is TGTGCCAGCCAGGGGATGGGCAATCAGCCCCAGCATTTT.

Note on this clonotype: The junction does not match germline at one end; this may be a read error. This chain's CDR3 is CAGSAMTGAYGYTF. The CDR3, as DNA: TGTGCCGGCAGTGCCATGACAGGGGCCTATGGCTACACCTTC. The V call is TRBV25-1, the J call TRBJ1-2; 8 bases line up with TRBD1. Germline V lookup: CDR1 MGHDK, CDR2 SYGVNS. This CDR3 is built from 14 residues.

This clonotype showed up many times. V gene TRBV18 combines with J gene TRBJ2-4, with D unclear. The CDR3 contains 16 residues. Germline loops: CDR1 KGHSH, CDR2 LQKENI. Trimming left V 1 base short and J 1 base short, with 11 bases between. The CDR3 coding sequence is TGTGCCAGCTCACCACTGCCTGGCGCGGCCAAAAACATTCAGTACTTC. This gives the protein CASSPLPGAAKNIQYF.

On this clonotype itself: A much larger clone lies a single base off, so this may be a read error. The gene calls are TRBV11-2 and TRBJ2-5, with a tentative D call TRBD1 (5 bases). This CDR3 is built from 15 residues. Germline CDR1 is SGHAT and CDR2 is FQNNGV. The CDR3 reads CASRDLDRNQEIQYF. CDR3 nucleotides: TGTGCCAGCAGGGACCTAGACAGAAACCAAGAGATCCAGTACTTC.

This clonotype was recorded at least ten times. The chain joins TRBV27 to TRBJ1-5, with 7 bases matching TRBD1. CDR3 size: 15 residues. Germline lookup yields CDR1 MNHEY and CDR2 SMNVEV (reference sequence). Trimming cost V 6 bases and J 2 bases; bases outside gene matches: 7. The CDR3 nucleotides read TGTGCCAGCAGGAAGACAGGGCATGGCAATCAGCCCCAGCATTTT. It translates to CASRKTGHGNQPQHF.